These T cell receptor beta chains were read from a single sample in a study of Graves' ophthalmopathy and Graves' hyperthyroidism. TCRdb re-analysed the multiplex PCR reads in MiXCR, keeping a single row per CDR3 protein. The data contain some 370,000 distinct CDR3 sequences, about a sixth of them singletons. The sequenced sample consisted of peripheral blood. Source of these receptors: an adult woman with stable Graves' hyperthyroidism. CDR3s include the opening cysteine and the closing phenylalanine or tryptophan. The D gene is left open where the match is weak. Rows may omit the clone size; those that give it use once, few, many or a size class.

clone_size	v_call	j_call	d_call	cdr3_nt	cdr3_aa
-	TRBV29-1	TRBJ2-2	TRBD1	TGCAGCGTTGTCTCAAGACAGGGTGCCGGGGAGCTGTTTTTT	CSVVSRQGAGELFF
many	TRBV20-1	TRBJ2-5	TRBD2	TGCAGTGCTCCGGGGGGGGTGACCCAGTACTTC	CSAPGGVTQYF
-	TRBV20-1	TRBJ2-4	TRBD2	TGCAGTGCCTCACCCGGGGGGGCTCTGGACATTCAGTACTTC	CSASPGGALDIQYF
many	TRBV28	TRBJ2-2	-	TGTGCCAGCAGTTTCCGGGCGGGCCGAGGCACCGGGGAGCTGTTTTTT	CASSFRAGRGTGELFF
many	TRBV11-2	TRBJ2-5	TRBD2	TGTGCCAGCAGCCAGACTAGCGGGAGGGCCGAGGGGACCCAGTACTTC	CASSQTSGRAEGTQYF
many	TRBV6-2/TRBV6-3	TRBJ2-5	TRBD1	TGTGCCAGCAGTCAGCCGGGACAGGGGATTTTGGAGACCCAGTACTTC	CASSQPGQGILETQYF
many	TRBV12-3/TRBV12-4	TRBJ2-4	-	TGTGCCAGCAGTTCGGGAGCCAAAAACATTCAGTACTTC	CASSSGAKNIQYF
many	TRBV29-1	TRBJ2-2	TRBD1	TGCAGCGCTATGACAGGGGTGAACACCGGGGAGCTGTTTTTT	CSAMTGVNTGELFF
many	TRBV30	TRBJ2-7	-	TGCGCCTGGAGTTTGGTGGGGTTGGACGAGCAGTACTTC	CAWSLVGLDEQYF
many	TRBV29-1	TRBJ2-7	-	TGCAGCGTTAAGACAGGATACTACGAGCAGTACTTC	CSVKTGYYEQYF
-	TRBV2	TRBJ1-4	TRBD1	TGTGCCAGCAGTGGACAGGGTGTGGAAAAACTGTTTTTT	CASSGQGVEKLFF
many	TRBV5-6	TRBJ2-7	-	TGTGCCAGCAGCTTTGGTCCGATTCAGTACTTC	CASSFGPIQYF
many	TRBV7-2	TRBJ2-2	TRBD2	TGTGCCAGCAGCTTCGCCTTAGCGGGAAGCAACACCGGGGAGCTGTTTTTT	CASSFALAGSNTGELFF
many	TRBV6-2/TRBV6-3	TRBJ2-5	-	TGTGCCAGCAGTTACACCCCCAGGACTTTCGGCGGGGAGACCCAGTACTTC	CASSYTPRTFGGETQYF
many	TRBV12-3/TRBV12-4	TRBJ2-7	TRBD1	TGTGCCAGCAGAGATTTACGGGACAGGTCCTACGAGCAGTACTTC	CASRDLRDRSYEQYF
many	TRBV11-2	TRBJ2-7	TRBD2	TGTGCCAGCAAGTTCGCGGGAGCAAAATCCTACGAGCAGTACTTC	CASKFAGAKSYEQYF
many	TRBV10-1	TRBJ2-2	TRBD2	TGCGCCAGCAGCCAGGGACTAGCGGGATCCGGGGAGCTGTTTTTT	CASSQGLAGSGELFF
many	TRBV7-8	TRBJ2-5	TRBD1	TGTGCCAGCAGCTTCAGGGGGCAGCGGCGAGAGACCCAGTACTTC	CASSFRGQRRETQYF
many	TRBV7-8	TRBJ2-5	-	TGTGCCAGCAGCTTAGAATACCAAGAGACCCAGTACTTC	CASSLEYQETQYF
-	TRBV7-2	TRBJ2-4	TRBD1	TGTGCCAGCAGCTCTGGGCGACAGGGGCGGAACACGGAGTTC	CASSSGRQGRNTEF
many	TRBV2	TRBJ2-3	-	TGTGCCAGCAGTGAATTTAGGGGATTTAACACAGATACGCAGTATTTT	CASSEFRGFNTDTQYF
many	TRBV29-1	TRBJ2-2	-	TGCAGCTCACTCACGGAGCGCGGCGGGTGGTTTTTT	CSSLTERGGWFF
many	TRBV2	TRBJ2-2	-	TGTGCCAGCAGTGAACAGGGCGGGGAGCTGTTTTTT	CASSEQGGELFF
many	TRBV20-1	TRBJ1-1	-	TGCAGTGCTAGAGTTCCGGACCTGAACACTGAAGCTTTCTTT	CSARVPDLNTEAFF
many	TRBV27	TRBJ1-1	-	TGTGCCAGCAGTTTATCAGGGGGAGCTGAAGCTTTCTTT	CASSLSGGAEAFF
-	TRBV20-1	TRBJ2-7	TRBD2	TGCAGTCCTCTGAGGCGGGAGGCCTACGAGCAGTACTTC	CSPLRREAYEQYF
-	TRBV20-1	TRBJ2-2	TRBD1	TGCAGTGCTAGTCTACGGGACAGGGCCGTCGGGGAGCTGTTTTTT	CSASLRDRAVGELFF
-	TRBV28	TRBJ1-2	-	TGTGCCAGCAGCATAAAGGGGTACTATGGCTACACCTTC	CASSIKGYYGYTF
many	TRBV10-3	TRBJ2-5	TRBD2	TGTGCCATCAGGGACACTAGCGGGAGTAGAGAGACCCAGTACTTC	CAIRDTSGSRETQYF
many	TRBV2	TRBJ2-7	TRBD2	TGTGCCAGCAGAGTAGCGGGAGGCAAGCAGTACTTC	CASRVAGGKQYF
-	TRBV28	TRBJ2-4	TRBD2	TGTGCCAGCAGAGGCCCACCGGGACTAGCGGGAGACAGCATTCAGTACTTC	CASRGPPGLAGDSIQYF
few	TRBV4-1	TRBJ2-6	-	TGCGCCAGCAGCCAACAGCAGCGCTCTGGGGCCAACGTCCTGACTTTC	CASSQQQRSGANVLTF
many	TRBV15	TRBJ2-3	TRBD2	TGTGCCACCAGCAGGCCTACCGGGACTAGCGGGAAAGGTGCAGATACGCAGTATTTT	CATSRPTGTSGKGADTQYF
many	TRBV6-1	TRBJ1-1	-	TGTGCCAGCAGTGAGGCAGGGAGGAACACTGAAGCTTTCTTT	CASSEAGRNTEAFF
many	TRBV7-2	TRBJ2-7	-	TGTGCCAGCAGCTTAACGATGGACAGCCCCGAGTACTTC	CASSLTMDSPEYF
few	TRBV28	TRBJ1-5	-	TGTGCCAGCAGACACGAGGGGAGGGCGCGGAGTCAGCCCCAGCATTTT	CASRHEGRARSQPQHF
many	TRBV20-1	TRBJ2-7	TRBD2	TGCAGTGCTAGACCCCTAGTATCGGGGGGGGAGCAGTACTTC	CSARPLVSGGEQYF
-	TRBV6-2/TRBV6-3	TRBJ2-2	TRBD1	TGTGCCAGCAGTTACACAGGGGCTCTCACCGGGGAGCTGTTTTTT	CASSYTGALTGELFF
many	TRBV12-5	TRBJ2-2	TRBD1	TGTGCTAGTGGTTCCCAAGGGGGCAGGACCGGGGAGCTGTTTTTT	CASGSQGGRTGELFF
many	TRBV11-2	TRBJ2-5	TRBD2	TGTGCCAGCAGCCCTATAGCGGGAGGGCCTATGGGGACCCAGTACTTC	CASSPIAGGPMGTQYF
-	TRBV4-1	TRBJ2-7	-	TGCGCCAGCAGCCATGATAGGGCAGGGGGGATCTACGAGCAGTACTTC	CASSHDRAGGIYEQYF
many	TRBV7-2	TRBJ1-1	-	TGTGCCAGCAGCTTAGTAGGTCAGAGGAACACTGAAGCTTTCTTT	CASSLVGQRNTEAFF
-	TRBV18	TRBJ1-1	-	TGTGCCAGCTCCCCTAATGGGGGGGGCTTGACTGAAGCTTTCTTT	CASSPNGGGLTEAFF
many	TRBV6-5	TRBJ1-2	TRBD1	TGTGCCAGCAGTTACGGCAGGGGGCTTGGCTACACCTTC	CASSYGRGLGYTF
many	TRBV2	TRBJ2-2	TRBD2	TGTGCCAGCAGTGTGCTAGCGGGAGATTGGGAGCTGTTTTTT	CASSVLAGDWELFF
few	TRBV24-1	TRBJ2-7	TRBD1	TGTGCCACCAGTGATTTTCAGGGGGCCTACGAGCAGTACTTC	CATSDFQGAYEQYF
many	TRBV29-1	TRBJ2-7	-	TGCAGCGTTGAAGACAGCGGAGGTTACGAGCAGTACTTC	CSVEDSGGYEQYF
-	TRBV12-3/TRBV12-4	TRBJ1-1	-	TGTGCCAGCAGTTTAAGGGGAGGTGAAGCTTTCTTT	CASSLRGGEAFF
many	TRBV12-3/TRBV12-4	TRBJ2-4	TRBD1	TGTGCCAGCAGTTTCGGGGGACAGGGTCCGTACTTC	CASSFGGQGPYF
many	TRBV20-1	TRBJ1-1	-	TGCAGTGCCACGGACAGAATCGTTCAGGTCACTGAAGCTTTCTTT	CSATDRIVQVTEAFF
-	TRBV5-8	TRBJ1-2	-	TGTGCCAGCAGCTTAAACATTAACTATGGCTACACCTTC	CASSLNINYGYTF
many	TRBV30	TRBJ2-5	-	TGTGCCTGGAGCGCCCCGGCGGAGACCCAGTACTTC	CAWSAPAETQYF
many	TRBV4-3	TRBJ1-2	-	TGCGCCAGCAGCCAAAGGAACCCGTCAGTGGGGAAAGGCTACACCTTC	CASSQRNPSVGKGYTF
once	TRBV6-1	TRBJ2-5	-	TGTGCCAGCAGTGAAGGTGGGGCTTGGGAGACCCAGTACTTC	CASSEGGAWETQYF
many	TRBV6-1	TRBJ1-3	-	TGTGCCAGCAGAGCCGGGACAACCTCTGGAAACACCATATATTTT	CASRAGTTSGNTIYF
many	TRBV29-1	TRBJ2-7	-	TGCAGCGTTGAACAGGGGAGTACGAAGTACTTC	CSVEQGSTKYF